A few counts support the clone carrying this TCR beta chain. What it binds is not known. These data originate in a study of T-cell memory formation after mild COVID-19. Study observations and caveats: Researchers report contracting CD4+ clones mostly in CM and EM, with CD8+ clones in EMRA.

TCRdb itself ran the 5' RACE reads through MiXCR, one entry per CDR3 protein. The sample has around 140,000 distinct CDR3 sequences, around 25% seen once. Looked up from germline, CDR1 is SEHNR and CDR2 is FQNEAQ (reference sequence). With 5 bases removed from V and 5 bases from J, the gap between germline ends came to 7 bases. The CDR3 loop spans 11 amino acids. The genes are TRBV7-9 and TRBJ2-7; no clear D. This receptor was obtained from an adult woman who had mild COVID-19 (a few samples of this study predate the infection). Cell type and time point are not known. The sample consisted of PBMCs or a T cell subset sorted from them (not recorded which). CDR3 in amino acids: CASSRLDEQYF. As DNA, the CDR3 is TGTGCCAGCAGCCGACTCGACGAGCAGTACTTC.